The 21 T cell receptor beta chains below all came from one sample that was sequenced in a study of OX40 agonist ivuxolimab in advanced cancers. Produced via immunoSEQ multiplex PCR; TCRdb's table is partial and in-frame only. The sample contains some 100,000 clones, 89% of which appear only once. This specimen was CD4+ or CD8+ T cells sorted from blood, taken in a trial of the OX40 agonist ivuxolimab. These receptors all come from an adult with an advanced solid tumor such as melanoma, head and neck, liver or kidney cancer.

This chain joins TRBV7-9 and TRBJ1-2; 7 bases fit TRBD1. Germline assignment: CDR1 SEHNR and CDR2 FQNEAQ (reference sequence). V lost 4 bases and J lost 8; bases outside the gene matches: 13. This CDR3 spans 15 amino acids. CDR3 nucleotide sequence: TGTGCCAGCAGCTACTTAGAAGACAGGGCGGGAGGCTACACCTTC. Its protein product is CASSYLEDRAGGYTF.

The chain uses TRBV7-9 and TRBJ1-6, with a tentative D call TRBD1 (5 bases). This CDR3 has 14 amino acids. Germline V CDR1 and CDR2: SEHNR, FQNEAQ (reference sequence). With 5 bases removed from V and 10 bases from J, the gap between germline ends came to 15 bases. CDR3 coding DNA: TGTGCCAGCAGCCTAAGGGGAATAGGGTCACCCCTCCACTTT. Translating gives CASSLRGIGSPLHF.

The gene calls are TRBV29-1 and TRBJ2-1; D uncertain. This CDR3 has 12 residues. Trimming cost V 8 bases and J 6 bases, with 14 bases left between them. Germline loops: CDR1 SQVTM, CDR2 ANQGSEA. The CDR3 protein is CSTRITINEQFF. CDR3 nucleotides: TGCAGCACCCGAATTACGATCAATGAGCAGTTCTTC.

This clone has only one observation. V usage is TRBV5-1 and J usage is TRBJ2-1; D is ambiguous. Germline CDR1 is SGHRS and CDR2 is YFSETQ. This CDR3 is built from 13 residues. With 5 bases removed from V and 3 bases from J, the gap between germline ends came to 9 bases. The CDR3 loop reads CASSFSLYNEQFF. The CDR3 DNA reads as TGCGCCAGCAGTTTCAGCCTCTACAATGAGCAGTTCTTC.

Turning to this clone: The same CDR3 can be traced to other DNA sequences in this sample. CDR3 sequence reads: CASSLLGQPQHF. The CDR3 DNA is TGTGCCAGCAGTTTACTTGGTCAGCCCCAGCATTTT. The V call is TRBV28, the J call TRBJ1-5, with D uncertain. CDR3 length: 12 residues. Trimming cost V 2 bases and J 6 bases, with 5 bases left between them. Germline V gene data show CDR1 as MDHEN and CDR2 as SYDVKM.

This clone is a singleton in its sample. V and J are TRBV9 and TRBJ2-3, with D unclear. V shed 4 bases and J shed 4 bases, with 16 bases lying between them. The CDR3 is made up of 15 amino acids. CDR1 is SGDLS, CDR2 YYNGEE, per germline. The CDR3: CASSRRTPSADTQYF. The CDR3 coding sequence is TGTGCCAGCAGCAGACGGACCCCGAGCGCAGATACGCAGTATTTT.

The J gene is TRBJ2-3, the V gene TRBV9, with unresolved D. Germline assignment: CDR1 SGDLS and CDR2 YYNGEE. V lost 4 bases and J lost 4, with 13 bases in between. The CDR3 covers 14 residues. The CDR3 loop reads CASSPRWQADTQYF. For the CDR3, the DNA is TGTGCCAGCAGCCCCAGATGGCAGGCAGATACGCAGTATTTT.

The rearrangement uses TRBV11-2 and TRBJ2-3, with D unclear. The V end lost 0 bases, the J end lost 0 bases, and 7 bases lay between the germline ends. The CDR3 has 15 residues. CDR1 SGHAT and CDR2 FQNNGV come from the germline V gene. CDR3: CASSLEWVSTDTQYF. CDR3 bases: TGTGCCAGCAGCTTAGAGTGGGTCAGCACAGATACGCAGTATTTT.

This chain links TRBV5-1 with TRBJ2-7; tentative D call: TRBD2 (6 bases). Germline lookup yields CDR1 SGHRS and CDR2 YFSETQ. The germline V and J ends were trimmed by 7 bases and 4 bases, with 9 bases remaining between them. The CDR3 is made up of 11 amino acids. In DNA form, the CDR3 reads TGCGCCAGCGGGGGGAGATACGAGCAGTACTTC. Protein product: CASGGRYEQYF.

V gene TRBV19 combines with J gene TRBJ2-3; D might be TRBD1 (6 bases). The V end lost 3 bases, the J end lost 2 bases, and 12 bases lay between the germline ends. The CDR3 consists of 15 residues. CDR1 is LNHDA and CDR2 is SQIVND in the germline V gene (reference sequence). CDR3 nucleotide sequence: TGTGCCAGTAGTATGAGACAGGAGAACACAGATACGCAGTATTTT. Its protein is CASSMRQENTDTQYF.

The J gene is TRBJ2-7, the V gene TRBV5-6; 7 positions match TRBD2. The germline gives CDR1 SGHDT, CDR2 YYEEEE. The ends lost 1 base at V and 6 bases at J; junction bases unmatched: 10. The CDR3 totals 15 residues. CDR3: CASSLLVGGPLEQYF. Here the CDR3 DNA reads TGTGCCAGCAGCTTGTTGGTGGGAGGGCCCCTCGAGCAGTACTTC.

The V gene is TRBV13, the J gene TRBJ2-5, with D unresolved. V was pared by 5 bases and J by 1 base, with 2 bases between. The length of the CDR3 is 11 residues. Germline assignment: CDR1 PRHDT and CDR2 FYEKMQ (reference sequence). The CDR3 bases are TGTGCCAGCAGCATCCAAGAGACCCAGTACTTC. Encoded protein: CASSIQETQYF.

This clone was recorded a few times. The chain is built from TRBV5-1 and TRBJ1-2; D not certain. V shed 0 bases and J shed 4 bases, with 4 bases lying between them. From germline, CDR1 is SGHRS and CDR2 YFSETQ. The CDR3 is 12 amino acids. CDR3 sequence reads: CASSLASYGYTF. CDR3 in DNA: TGCGCCAGCAGCTTGGCCAGCTATGGCTACACCTTC.

This chain links TRBV11-2 with TRBJ1-1; the D is unclear. Germline loops: CDR1 SGHAT, CDR2 FQNNGV. The CDR3 is 11 residues long. The V end was cut by 5 bases, the J end by 9 bases, with 10 bases between. The CDR3 sequence is CASSPGLKAFF. In DNA form, the CDR3 reads TGTGCCAGCAGCCCCGGCCTAAAAGCTTTCTTT.

CDR3: CASSLAGLSKQYF. CDR3 DNA sequence: TGCGCCAGCAGCTTGGCGGGCCTTTCTAAGCAGTACTTC. The J gene is TRBJ2-7, the V gene TRBV5-1, with unresolved D. The CDR3 runs to 13 residues. V dropped 0 bases and J dropped 8 bases, with 12 bases sitting between them. Germline V gene sequence: CDR1 SGHRS, CDR2 YFSETQ.

This clone came up once. The genes are TRBV9 and TRBJ2-3; a weak D match, TRBD2 (5 bases). CDR3 length equals 15 residues. Trimming pared 4 bases from V and 4 bases from J, leaving 16 bases between. Germline V gene data show CDR1 as SGDLS and CDR2 as YYNGEE. CDR3 nucleotides: TGTGCCAGCAGCCCTCGGGATTACCGTTCAGATACGCAGTATTTT. This encodes CASSPRDYRSDTQYF. Full variable domain (outside the CDR3, taken from reference TRBV9 and TRBJ2-3): DSGVTQTPKHLITATGQRVTLRCSPRSGDLSVYWYQQSLDQGLQFLIQYYNGEERAKGNILERFSAQQFPDLHSELNLSSLELGDSALYFCASSPRDYRSDTQYFGPGTRLTVL.

This chain uses TRBV5-1 with TRBJ1-4; no clear D gene. Trimming took 4 bases from V and 4 from J, leaving 11 bases between them. CDR3 length: 14 residues. CDR1 is SGHRS, CDR2 YFSETQ, per germline. CDR3 DNA: TGCGCCAGCAGCCTGGACGGATTTAATGAAAAACTGTTTTTT. Its protein is CASSLDGFNEKLFF.

The chain links TRBV5-1 to TRBJ1-5; D gene uncertain. This CDR3 is built from 13 residues. V lost 7 bases and J 4 bases, leaving 12 bases between the germline ends. Per the germline V gene, CDR1 is SGHRS and CDR2 is YFSETQ. CDR3 coding DNA: TGCGCCAGCGCTCTGGGCGGGAATCAGCCCCAGCATTTT. This encodes CASALGGNQPQHF. Drawing the rest from reference TRBV5-1 and TRBJ1-5, the complete variable domain is KAGVTQTPRYLIKTRGQQVTLSCSPISGHRSVSWYQQTPGQGLQFLFEYFSETQRNKGNFPGRFSGRQFSNSRSEMNVSTLELGDSALYLCASALGGNQPQHFGDGTRLSIL.

The J gene is TRBJ1-2, the V gene TRBV7-2, with 9 bases aligning to TRBD1. From germline, CDR1 is SGHTA and CDR2 FQGNSA. After removal of 5 bases from V and 2 bases from J, the junction contained 6 bases not matched to a gene. CDR3 length: 15 residues. Here the CDR3 reads CASSPGGQGNYGYTF. CDR3 DNA: TGTGCCAGCAGCCCGGGGGGACAGGGAAACTATGGCTACACCTTC.

The chain combines TRBV5-4 with TRBJ2-3, with 7 bases aligning to TRBD1. The V gene end was trimmed by 3 bases and the J gene end by 0 bases; junction bases not matched to a gene: 7. Germline CDR1 reads SGHNT; CDR2 reads YYREEE (reference sequence). The length of the CDR3 is 16 residues. This chain's CDR3 is CASSSQQGLSTDTQYF. CDR3 DNA: TGTGCCAGCAGCTCCCAACAGGGGCTCAGCACAGATACGCAGTATTTT.

The CDR3 is CASSLDQGDQPQHF. CDR3 in DNA: TGCGCCAGCAGCTTGGATCAGGGTGACCAGCCCCAGCATTTT. This sequence joins TRBV5-1 and TRBJ1-5; D might be TRBD1 (5 bases). Looked up from germline, CDR1 is SGHRS and CDR2 is YFSETQ. V lost 0 bases and J lost 7, with 11 bases in between. There are 14 residues in the CDR3. The whole variable domain, filled in from reference TRBV5-1 and TRBJ1-5, reads KAGVTQTPRYLIKTRGQQVTLSCSPISGHRSVSWYQQTPGQGLQFLFEYFSETQRNKGNFPGRFSGRQFSNSRSEMNVSTLELGDSALYLCASSLDQGDQPQHFGDGTRLSIL.